This record covers a single T cell receptor beta chain. Its antigen is not identified. Trimming removed 3 bases at V and 3 bases at J, with 10 bases between. Germline values: CDR1 SGHTS, CDR2 YDEGEE. The CDR3 contains 14 residues. Assay used: immunoSEQ multiplex PCR; TCRdb lists only in-frame clones, some missing. The sample records 1,400,000 or so clones, about 98.5% being singletons. The data were obtained in a study of shared clonotypes between healthy human individuals. Findings and caveats of the study: Sampling included only blood; tissue repertoires likely differ.

The sequencing input was naive CD4+ T cells sorted from blood. Indicated subset: CD45RA+ positively selected. This TCR came from a man between 25 and 39 years old in good health. The chain links TRBV5-8 to TRBJ2-1; D assignment may be TRBD1 or TRBD2 (5 bases each). The CDR3 reads CASSSGTNYNEQFF. The CDR3 DNA follows: TGTGCCAGCAGCTCCGGGACGAACTACAATGAGCAGTTCTTC. The whole variable domain, remainder taken from reference TRBV5-8 and TRBJ2-1, is EAGVTQSPTHLIKTRGQQATLRCSPISGHTSVYWYQQALGLGLQFLLWYDEGEERNRGNFPPRFSGRQFPNYSSELNVNALELEDSALYLCASSSGTNYNEQFFGPGTRLTVL.